This entry lists 18 T cell receptor beta chains sequenced from one sample in a study of CD8+CD57+ T cells in acquired aplastic anemia. Those patients picked for sequencing had displayed CD8+CD57+ cell expansion on flow cytometry. Genomic DNA, serving as template, underwent TCR beta VDJ and CDR3 profiling. TCRdb used MiXCR to reprocess the reads, holding one entry per CDR3 protein. Among some 180,000 distinct CDR3 sequences listed, 63% were seen once. What was sequenced was sorted CD4+, CD8+, or CD8+CD57+ T cells (not recorded which) from PBMCs. Receptor source: a human donor with aplastic anemia.

This clonotype came up many times. The chain is built from TRBV19 and TRBJ2-1, with a weak D call TRBD2 (7 bases). Trimming stripped 1 base from V and 10 bases from J, with 8 bases between. Germline lookup yields CDR1 LNHDA and CDR2 SQIVND (reference sequence). The CDR3 is made up of 12 amino acids. For the CDR3, the DNA is TGTGCCAGTAGTATAGGGGGGGGCGAGCAGTTCTTC. Encoded protein: CASSIGGGEQFF.

The CDR3 sequence: CASRPTGDTIYF. In DNA, the CDR3 is TGTGCCAGCAGGCCGACCGGGGACACCATATATTTT. V gene TRBV6-6 combines with J gene TRBJ1-3; D is ambiguous. This CDR3 is built from 12 residues. The germline gives CDR1 MNHNY, CDR2 SVGAGI (reference sequence). The V and J ends lost 6 bases and 8 bases respectively, with 11 bases between them.

The chain couples TRBV2 to TRBJ2-5; 7 bases fit TRBD1. Germline V gives CDR1 SNHLY, CDR2 FYNNEI. V shed 6 bases and J 5 bases; nucleotides not matched to a gene: 6. This CDR3 has 13 residues. In DNA form, the CDR3 reads TGTGCCAGCAGCAAGACAGGGCGGGAGACCCAGTACTTC. This sequence encodes CASSKTGRETQYF.

This chain links TRBV19 with TRBJ2-3; 9 bases are shared with TRBD2. Germline CDR1 and CDR2: LNHDA and SQIVND (reference sequence). There are 14 residues in the CDR3. Trimming cost V 5 bases and J 2 bases; bases outside gene matches: 2. The CDR3 protein is CASSVAGATDTQYF. The CDR3 nucleotides read TGTGCCAGTAGTGTAGCGGGGGCCACAGATACGCAGTATTTT.

V usage is TRBV7-9 and J usage is TRBJ2-1; 10 positions match TRBD2. This CDR3 is built from 16 residues. V lost 1 base to trimming and J lost 7 bases; unmatched junction nucleotides: 7. The germline gives CDR1 SEHNR, CDR2 FQNEAQ (reference sequence). The CDR3 DNA reads as TGTGCCAGCAGCTTAGAGAGACTAGCGGGTAAGAATGAGCAGTTCTTC. It encodes CASSLERLAGKNEQFF.

This clonotype was picked up a small number of times. V gene TRBV29-1 combines with J gene TRBJ1-2, with D unclear. V lost 4 bases and J 5 bases, leaving 17 bases between the germline ends. Germline lookup yields CDR1 SQVTM and CDR2 ANQGSEA. The CDR3 contains 14 residues. The CDR3 DNA sequence: TGCAGCGTTGTCCCCAGTCAAGGCGGTTATGGCTACACCTTC. It codes for CSVVPSQGGYGYTF.

This clonotype showed up just once. V gene TRBV14 combines with J gene TRBJ2-7; possibly TRBD2 for D (6 bases). V lost 4 bases to trimming and J lost 2 bases, with 9 bases between them. The CDR3 runs 13 residues. Germline CDR1 SGHDN, CDR2 FVKESK. The CDR3 sequence: CASSRTTPYEQYF. The CDR3 region has the DNA TGTGCCAGCAGCCGGACTACTCCCTACGAGCAGTACTTC.

The V and J genes are TRBV11-2 and TRBJ2-2; the D is unclear. CDR1 SGHAT and CDR2 FQNNGV come from the germline V gene. The CDR3 consists of 13 residues. Deletions cut 3 bases from V and 5 bases from J, with 7 bases between. The CDR3 region is CASSFGVTGELFF. The CDR3 DNA sequence: TGTGCCAGCAGCTTTGGGGTGACCGGGGAGCTGTTTTTT.

A remark on this clonotype: A much larger clone sits a single nucleotide away, making a read error possible. The CDR3 DNA reads as TGCGCCAGCAGCCAAGATCGGAGACAGAGGGAGACCCAGTACTTC. This codes for CASSQDRRQRETQYF. V usage is TRBV4-1 and J usage is TRBJ2-5; possibly TRBD1 for D (5 bases). The CDR3 runs to 15 residues. The germline V gene has CDR1 MGHRA and CDR2 YSYEKL. Trimming shortened V by 0 bases and J by 5 bases, and 13 bases separated the two germline ends.

The genes are TRBV2 and TRBJ2-2; possible D gene TRBD1, 7 bases. Germline V lookup: CDR1 SNHLY, CDR2 FYNNEI. The CDR3 covers 15 residues. V was cut by 3 bases and J by 3 bases, with 11 bases left in between. CDR3 sequence: CASSDRGDDTGELFF. For the CDR3, the DNA is TGTGCCAGCAGTGACAGGGGGGACGACACCGGGGAGCTGTTTTTT. Complete variable domain (other parts from reference TRBV2 and TRBJ2-2): EPEVTQTPSHQVTQMGQEVILRCVPISNHLYFYWYRQILGQKVEFLVSFYNNEISEKSEIFDDQFSVERPDGSNFTLKIRSTKLEDSAMYFCASSDRGDDTGELFFGEGSRLTVL.

This clonotype was found many times. This chain joins TRBV7-9 and TRBJ2-1; TRBD2 aligns across 9 bases. V lost 5 bases, J lost 9 bases, and 17 bases stayed unmatched. Germline-derived CDR1 and CDR2 are SEHNR and FQNEAQ (reference sequence). This CDR3 has 17 amino acids. For the CDR3, the DNA is TGTGCCAGCAGCCCCCTCGGGGCGGGGGGGCTGGCATTTGAGCAGTTCTTC. Amino acids: CASSPLGAGGLAFEQFF.

Concerning this clonotype itself: Because the CDR3 is missing its conserved closing phenylalanine or tryptophan, this is likely a read error. V gene TRBV7-2 combines with J gene TRBJ1-4; D is ambiguous. Trimming took off 6 bases at V and 6 bases at J, with 14 bases between the two ends. CDR1 and CDR2 (germline): SGHTA, FQGNSA. The length of the CDR3 is 14 residues. The CDR3 DNA reads TGTGCCAGCAGTGAGAATGGTCTCGATGAAAAACTGTTTCTT. Encoded protein: CASSENGLDEKLFL.

J is TRBJ1-4 and V is TRBV19; D unclear. Per germline, CDR1 LNHDA and CDR2 SQIVND (reference sequence). The CDR3 is 12 amino acids. The ends were cut back, 0 bases at V and 14 bases at J, with 10 bases in the middle. The CDR3 loop is CASSIDRRVLFF. In DNA form, the CDR3 reads TGTGCCAGTAGTATAGATCGCCGGGTCCTGTTTTTT.

V gene TRBV20-1 combines with J gene TRBJ1-2; D gene ambiguous. Trimming removed 3 bases at V and 11 bases at J, with 16 bases between. There are 12 residues in the CDR3. CDR1 and CDR2 from the germline V gene are DFQATT and SNEGSKA (reference sequence). DNA of the CDR3: TGCAGTGCTAGGCCCTTCGAGGGAAGGTACACCTTC. Translation gives CSARPFEGRYTF.

The chain uses TRBV7-4 and TRBJ1-1; D ambiguous. With 5 bases removed from V and 5 bases from J, the gap between germline ends came to 12 bases. This CDR3 is built from 13 residues. Germline CDR1 SGHVT, CDR2 SQSDAQ. The CDR3: CASSPTKGTEAFF. CDR3 DNA: TGTGCCAGCAGCCCGACGAAGGGAACTGAAGCTTTCTTT.

The genes are TRBV7-9 and TRBJ2-5; 11 nucleotides align to TRBD2. The CDR3 loop spans 17 amino acids. Trimming cost V 5 bases and J 1 base; bases outside gene matches: 9. Germline V gives CDR1 SEHNR, CDR2 FQNEAQ (reference sequence). CDR3 sequence reads: CASSPPGTSGPQETQYF. The CDR3 coding sequence is TGTGCCAGCAGCCCCCCCGGGACTAGCGGTCCCCAAGAGACCCAGTACTTC.

This clonotype has ten or more counts. The V gene is TRBV2, the J gene TRBJ1-6; D perhaps matches TRBD1 (5 bases). There are 16 residues in the CDR3. The ends were cut back, 0 bases at V and 3 bases at J, with 9 bases in the middle. Germline loops: CDR1 SNHLY, CDR2 FYNNEI. The CDR3 region has the DNA TGTGCCAGCAGTGAAGCGGCGACAGACTATAATTCACCCCTCCACTTT. Its translation: CASSEAATDYNSPLHF.

This clonotype was counted once. In DNA form, the CDR3 reads TGTGCCAGCAGCACCCAAGGGGAGCTGTTTTTT. Translated, it gives CASSTQGELFF. The chain is built from TRBV9 and TRBJ2-2; D remains unclear. Germline CDR1 SGDLS, CDR2 YYNGEE. V lost 4 bases and J lost 8, with 6 bases in between. CDR3 length equals 11 residues.